This T cell receptor (beta chain) was captured by sequencing in a study of cytomegalovirus exposure and HLA in healthy donors. Study-wide results and limits: Overall, around 150 TCR beta chains were annotated as cytomegalovirus-associated. A missense DCLRE1C variant was associated with V- and J-gene trimming of TCR beta chains in a later analysis, and an independent cohort replicated the association.

In the case of this clone: Its cognate antigen is unknown.

This PCR relied on a set of 60 Vbeta primers and 13 Jbeta primers. The repertoire was sequenced with immunoSEQ multiplex PCR; TCRdb's copy has only in-frame clones and lacks some. This sample contains over 100,000 clones. Trimming took off 0 bases at V and 2 bases at J, with 9 bases between the two ends. The CDR3 loop spans 15 amino acids. Germline V gene data show CDR1 as SGHRS and CDR2 as YFSETQ. The receptor's source is a young man in good health and CMV-seronegative. The chain links TRBV5-1 to TRBJ1-5; D might be TRBD1 (5 bases). Sequenced sample: PBMCs. The CDR3 loop reads CASSLEGVGNQPQHF. For the CDR3, the DNA is TGCGCCAGCAGCTTGGAAGGGGTTGGCAATCAGCCCCAGCATTTT.